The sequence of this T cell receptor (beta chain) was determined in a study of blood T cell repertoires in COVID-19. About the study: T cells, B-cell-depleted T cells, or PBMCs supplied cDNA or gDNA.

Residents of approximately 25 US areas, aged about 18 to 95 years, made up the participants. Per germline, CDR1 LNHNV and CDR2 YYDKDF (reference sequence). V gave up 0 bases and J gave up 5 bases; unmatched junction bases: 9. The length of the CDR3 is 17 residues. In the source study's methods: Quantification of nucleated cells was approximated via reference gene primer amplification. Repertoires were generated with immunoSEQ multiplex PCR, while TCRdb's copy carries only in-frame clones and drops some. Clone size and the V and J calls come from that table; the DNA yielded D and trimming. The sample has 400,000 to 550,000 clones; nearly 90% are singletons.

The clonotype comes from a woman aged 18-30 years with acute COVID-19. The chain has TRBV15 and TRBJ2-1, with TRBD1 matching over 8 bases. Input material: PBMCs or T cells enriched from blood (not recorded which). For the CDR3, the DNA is TGTGCCACCAGCAGAGATCCAGAGACAGGGGCCAACAATGAGCAGTTCTTC. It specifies CATSRDPETGANNEQFF.